The rows below give T cell receptor beta chains drawn from one sample of a study of metastatic and nonmetastatic thyroid tumors. Using MiXCR, TCRdb reanalyzed the PCR reads. The table records approximately 90,000 clones, roughly 13% of them present only once. Sequencing was done on a sample of blood. Source of these receptors: a female donor with papillary thyroid cancer or a benign thyroid nodule (not recorded which). Some clones in this sample may be carry-over from other donors' samples. The CDR3 runs from the conserved cysteine through the conserved F or W. D genes are given only for firm matches. Not every row has a clone size; where given, it reads once, few, many or a size class.

D	length	V	size	J	DNA	CDR3
TRBD1	15	TRBV6-2/TRBV6-3	many	TRBJ2-5	TGTGCCAGCAGTTACCTGGGACAGGGCTTATCGGCCCAGTACTTC	CASSYLGQGLSAQYF
-	14	TRBV27	many	TRBJ1-2	TGTGCCAGCAGCCCCTGGGGCATCAACTATGGCTACACCTTC	CASSPWGINYGYTF
-	14	TRBV7-2	many	TRBJ1-1	TGTGCCAGCAGCCCCCGACCCCGGGACACTGAAGCTTTCTTT	CASSPRPRDTEAFF
TRBD1	15	TRBV6-6	many	TRBJ1-4	TGTGCCAGCAGTTATTCCACCGGGACAGGTGAAAAACTGTTTTTT	CASSYSTGTGEKLFF
-	12	TRBV6-1	few	TRBJ2-7	TGTGCCAGCAGGACGGGCCAACGAGAGCAGTACTTC	CASRTGQREQYF
-	12	TRBV12-3/TRBV12-4	many	TRBJ2-7	TGTGCCAGCAGTTTCCTCCCCTACGAGCAGTACTTC	CASSFLPYEQYF
TRBD1	17	TRBV27	many	TRBJ1-6	TGTGCCAGCAGTTTAGCTCCCCTCACAGGGGTGAGCTCACCCCTCCACTTT	CASSLAPLTGVSSPLHF
TRBD2	15	TRBV24-1	many	TRBJ2-1	TGTGCCACCAGTGAAGCTAGCGGAACCTACAATGAGCAGTTCTTC	CATSEASGTYNEQFF
-	13	TRBV2	many	TRBJ2-2	TGTGCCAGCAACCGCGGGGACACCGGGGAGCTGTTTTTT	CASNRGDTGELFF
TRBD1	16	TRBV6-1	few	TRBJ1-4	TGTTCCAGCATCCCGGGGTGGGGACAGGCGGGTCAAAAACTGTTTTTT	CSSIPGWGQAGQKLFF
-	14	TRBV19	many	TRBJ2-7	TGTGCCAGTAGTTTAACCGGGGCGGCCTACGAGCAGTACTTC	CASSLTGAAYEQYF
TRBD2	14	TRBV2	many	TRBJ2-3	TGTGCCAGCAGGAGAGCGGGAGGGATGGATACGCAGTATTTT	CASRRAGGMDTQYF
-	15	TRBV6-4	many	TRBJ2-3	TGTGCCAGCAGTGTCGGGGGCCTTAGCACAGATACGCAGTATTTT	CASSVGGLSTDTQYF
-	14	TRBV2	many	TRBJ2-2	TGTGCCAGTGGGGAGGAATCGAACACCGGGGAGCTGTTTTTT	CASGEESNTGELFF
-	15	TRBV20-1	many	TRBJ2-1	TGCAGTGCTACTTACGGACTCCGCTCCTACAATGAGCAGTTCTTC	CSATYGLRSYNEQFF
-	14	TRBV5-6	many	TRBJ1-1	TGTGCCAGCAGCTTGGGGGGGGTAAACACTGAAGCTTTCTTT	CASSLGGVNTEAFF
TRBD2	18	TRBV4-2	few	TRBJ2-1	TGTGCCAGCAGCCAAGGGGAGGGTAGCGGGAGTTGGTACAATGAGCAGTTCTTC	CASSQGEGSGSWYNEQFF
-	11	TRBV7-9	many	TRBJ1-2	TGTGCCAGCAGCTTAGGAAAGGGCTACACCTTC	CASSLGKGYTF
-	18	TRBV6-5	many	TRBJ2-1	TGTGCCAGCAGTTACTCCTTGGGACCCTGGGGCTCCTACAATGAGCAGTTCTTC	CASSYSLGPWGSYNEQFF
-	15	TRBV9	many	TRBJ2-3	TGTGCCAGCAGCGTCATAGCGGCCAGCACAGATACGCAGTATTTT	CASSVIAASTDTQYF
-	14	TRBV10-3	many	TRBJ1-5	TGTGCCATCGGGTTCGGGGGGTTTAATCAGCCCCAGCATTTT	CAIGFGGFNQPQHF
-	14	TRBV30	many	TRBJ2-2	TGTGCCTGGAAGGGCTCCTTGAACACCGGGGAGCTGTTTTTT	CAWKGSLNTGELFF
TRBD2	15	TRBV9	many	TRBJ2-3	TGTGCCAGCAGCGGCAGCGGGAGGAGCCCAGATACGCAGTATTTT	CASSGSGRSPDTQYF
TRBD1	17	TRBV20-1	many	TRBJ1-1	TGCAGTGCTAGTAGGGACAGCACCGGAGTAAGTTTGACTGAAGCTTTCTTT	CSASRDSTGVSLTEAFF
-	14	TRBV12-3/TRBV12-4	many	TRBJ1-5	TGTGCCAGCAGTCCGGGACGGATCAATCAGCCCCAGCATTTT	CASSPGRINQPQHF
-	13	TRBV7-8	-	TRBJ2-7	TGTGCCAGCAGCACCCCCCAGACCTACGAGCAGTACTTC	CASSTPQTYEQYF
-	13	TRBV30	many	TRBJ1-6	TGTGCCTGGAACTTTCAGTGGAATTCACCCCTCCACTTT	CAWNFQWNSPLHF
-	14	TRBV5-1	many	TRBJ1-2	TGCGCCAGCAGCTTGGAAGGGACAAACTATGGCTACACCTTC	CASSLEGTNYGYTF
-	15	TRBV20-1	many	TRBJ1-6	TGCAGTGCTAGAAATGAGGGTGTTGGGAATTCACCCCTCCACTTT	CSARNEGVGNSPLHF
-	15	TRBV18	many	TRBJ2-5	TGTGCCAGCTCACCGGAAACAGGGTTTTTGGAGACCCAGTACTTC	CASSPETGFLETQYF
-	17	TRBV7-6	many	TRBJ2-3	TGTGCCAGCAGCATCCTTGGGCGGGGCGCTAGCACAGATACGCAGTATTTT	CASSILGRGASTDTQYF
-	14	TRBV5-1	many	TRBJ2-5	TGCGCCAGCAGCTTGATGGAGGGAAGGGAGACCCAGTACTTC	CASSLMEGRETQYF
-	13	TRBV7-3	many	TRBJ2-2	TGTGCCAGCAGCATAAGCCCCACCGGGGAGCTGTTTTTT	CASSISPTGELFF
TRBD2	15	TRBV7-6	many	TRBJ2-7	TGTGCCAGCAGCTCGGGACTAGCGGGAGTGGGAGAGCAGTACTTC	CASSSGLAGVGEQYF
-	15	TRBV9	many	TRBJ2-1	TGTGCCAGCAGCGTAGGTTCGGGAGTCCTTAATGAGCAGTTCTTC	CASSVGSGVLNEQFF
-	14	TRBV20-1	many	TRBJ2-1	TGCAGTGCTAGAGGACAGGCGAGCTACAATGAGCAGTTCTTC	CSARGQASYNEQFF
-	13	TRBV6-1	many	TRBJ2-7	TGTGCCAGCAGTGAAGTTAGCGAAGGGTATCAGTACTTC	CASSEVSEGYQYF
-	17	TRBV12-3/TRBV12-4	-	TRBJ1-4	TGTGCCAGCAGTTTTTTATCCTCTCCGACGGTCGCCCTAAAACTGTTTTTT	CASSFLSSPTVALKLFF
-	15	TRBV20-1	many	TRBJ1-5	TGCAGTGCTACCAAGGGTCCATATAGCAATCAGCCCCAGCATTTT	CSATKGPYSNQPQHF
TRBD1	14	TRBV6-1	-	TRBJ2-7	TGTGCCAGCGCCTACGACAGGGGGCTTTACGAGCAGTACTTC	CASAYDRGLYEQYF
-	14	TRBV2	many	TRBJ2-7	TGTGCCAGCAGACGTTCGGGCTTGTCCTACGAGCAGTACTTC	CASRRSGLSYEQYF
-	12	TRBV11-2	-	TRBJ2-7	TGTGCCAGCAGCCTGGACACCTACGAGCAGTACTTC	CASSLDTYEQYF
-	13	TRBV4-3	many	TRBJ1-2	TGCGCCAGCAGCCAAACGGGAAGGGTAGGCTACACCTTC	CASSQTGRVGYTF
-	15	TRBV7-8	many	TRBJ2-3	TGTGCCAGCAGCTTAGACGCGGGGCCCACAGATACGCAGTATTTT	CASSLDAGPTDTQYF
TRBD1	15	TRBV12-3/TRBV12-4	-	TRBJ2-1	TGTGCCAGCACTAGTGTACAGGGGGCAGAGGTTGAGCAGTTCTTC	CASTSVQGAEVEQFF
-	14	TRBV7-9	-	TRBJ2-7	TGTGCCAGCAGCTTTGGGCGGGGATTGGAGGAGCAGTACTTC	CASSFGRGLEEQYF
-	14	TRBV25-1	many	TRBJ1-4	TGTGCCAGCAGTGAATTTCGAGACAATGAAAAACTGTTTTTT	CASSEFRDNEKLFF